This TCR beta chain was profiled in a study of spatial heterogeneity in lung cancer. Background on the study: A consistent excess of beta-chain over alpha-chain sequences was detected. The average count in raw reads for each unique TCR and UMI combination exceeded 8.5 appearances.

This clonotype was counted many times. What it binds is not known. As to time point: blood at routine non-recurrence follow-up after resection. Carried by each TCR cDNA molecule was a unique molecular identifier. TCRdb redid the calling of the 5' RACE reads with MiXCR, one entry per CDR3 protein. The sample lists 43,000 or so distinct CDR3 sequences; approximately 12% were seen once. Overall study results and limits: In blood, ubiquitous expanded tumor TCRs appeared more at resection than follow-up.

Trimming stripped 2 bases from V and 6 bases from J, with 11 bases between. This CDR3 has 13 amino acids. The V gene's germline CDR1 is SGHAT and CDR2 FQNNGV. The genes are TRBV11-2 and TRBJ2-7, with D unclear. The sequence derives from a male donor with early-stage non-small cell lung cancer. Sequenced here: PBMCs, sampled at follow-up. CDR3: CASSLLEHAEQYF. DNA of the CDR3: TGTGCCAGCAGCTTATTAGAGCATGCCGAGCAGTACTTC.